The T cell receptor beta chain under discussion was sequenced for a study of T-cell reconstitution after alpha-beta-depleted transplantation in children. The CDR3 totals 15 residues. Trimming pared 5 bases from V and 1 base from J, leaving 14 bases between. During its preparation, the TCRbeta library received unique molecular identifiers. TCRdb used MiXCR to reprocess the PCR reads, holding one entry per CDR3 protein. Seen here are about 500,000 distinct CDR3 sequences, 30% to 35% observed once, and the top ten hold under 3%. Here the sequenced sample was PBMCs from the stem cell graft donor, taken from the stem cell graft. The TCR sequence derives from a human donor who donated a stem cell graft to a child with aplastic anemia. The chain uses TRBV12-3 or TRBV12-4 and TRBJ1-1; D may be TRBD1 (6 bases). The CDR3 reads CASSPLEGENTEAFF. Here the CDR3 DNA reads TGTGCCAGCAGTCCCCTGGAGGGGGAGAACACTGAAGCTTTCTTT.